The clone carrying this T cell receptor (beta chain) was recorded a few times. Germline CDR1 is SGHVS and CDR2 is FNYEAQ. The germline V and J ends were trimmed by 4 bases and 0 bases, with 13 bases remaining between them. This CDR3 region has 17 residues. The data were taken from a study of T-cell memory formation after mild COVID-19. From the 5' RACE reads, TCRdb called clonotypes with MiXCR, one entry per CDR3 protein. The table has a few hundred thousand distinct CDR3 sequences, just under 20% seen once. This chain joins TRBV7-6 and TRBJ2-6; tentatively, D is TRBD1 (5 bases). Input material: PBMCs or a T cell subset sorted from them (not recorded which). The sequence was obtained from a young man who had mild COVID-19 (a few samples of this study predate the infection). Cell type and time point are not known. The CDR3 DNA follows: TGTGCCAGCAGCTCTCGACAGTACGGCTCTGGGGCCAACGTCCTGACTTTC. Protein sequence: CASSSRQYGSGANVLTF. Variable domain in full (rest from reference TRBV7-6 and TRBJ2-6): GAGVSQSPRYKVTKRGQDVALRCDPISGHVSLYWYRQALGQGPEFLTYFNYEAQQDKSGLPNDRFSAERPEGSISTLTIQRTEQRDSAMYRCASSSRQYGSGANVLTFGAGSRLTVL.